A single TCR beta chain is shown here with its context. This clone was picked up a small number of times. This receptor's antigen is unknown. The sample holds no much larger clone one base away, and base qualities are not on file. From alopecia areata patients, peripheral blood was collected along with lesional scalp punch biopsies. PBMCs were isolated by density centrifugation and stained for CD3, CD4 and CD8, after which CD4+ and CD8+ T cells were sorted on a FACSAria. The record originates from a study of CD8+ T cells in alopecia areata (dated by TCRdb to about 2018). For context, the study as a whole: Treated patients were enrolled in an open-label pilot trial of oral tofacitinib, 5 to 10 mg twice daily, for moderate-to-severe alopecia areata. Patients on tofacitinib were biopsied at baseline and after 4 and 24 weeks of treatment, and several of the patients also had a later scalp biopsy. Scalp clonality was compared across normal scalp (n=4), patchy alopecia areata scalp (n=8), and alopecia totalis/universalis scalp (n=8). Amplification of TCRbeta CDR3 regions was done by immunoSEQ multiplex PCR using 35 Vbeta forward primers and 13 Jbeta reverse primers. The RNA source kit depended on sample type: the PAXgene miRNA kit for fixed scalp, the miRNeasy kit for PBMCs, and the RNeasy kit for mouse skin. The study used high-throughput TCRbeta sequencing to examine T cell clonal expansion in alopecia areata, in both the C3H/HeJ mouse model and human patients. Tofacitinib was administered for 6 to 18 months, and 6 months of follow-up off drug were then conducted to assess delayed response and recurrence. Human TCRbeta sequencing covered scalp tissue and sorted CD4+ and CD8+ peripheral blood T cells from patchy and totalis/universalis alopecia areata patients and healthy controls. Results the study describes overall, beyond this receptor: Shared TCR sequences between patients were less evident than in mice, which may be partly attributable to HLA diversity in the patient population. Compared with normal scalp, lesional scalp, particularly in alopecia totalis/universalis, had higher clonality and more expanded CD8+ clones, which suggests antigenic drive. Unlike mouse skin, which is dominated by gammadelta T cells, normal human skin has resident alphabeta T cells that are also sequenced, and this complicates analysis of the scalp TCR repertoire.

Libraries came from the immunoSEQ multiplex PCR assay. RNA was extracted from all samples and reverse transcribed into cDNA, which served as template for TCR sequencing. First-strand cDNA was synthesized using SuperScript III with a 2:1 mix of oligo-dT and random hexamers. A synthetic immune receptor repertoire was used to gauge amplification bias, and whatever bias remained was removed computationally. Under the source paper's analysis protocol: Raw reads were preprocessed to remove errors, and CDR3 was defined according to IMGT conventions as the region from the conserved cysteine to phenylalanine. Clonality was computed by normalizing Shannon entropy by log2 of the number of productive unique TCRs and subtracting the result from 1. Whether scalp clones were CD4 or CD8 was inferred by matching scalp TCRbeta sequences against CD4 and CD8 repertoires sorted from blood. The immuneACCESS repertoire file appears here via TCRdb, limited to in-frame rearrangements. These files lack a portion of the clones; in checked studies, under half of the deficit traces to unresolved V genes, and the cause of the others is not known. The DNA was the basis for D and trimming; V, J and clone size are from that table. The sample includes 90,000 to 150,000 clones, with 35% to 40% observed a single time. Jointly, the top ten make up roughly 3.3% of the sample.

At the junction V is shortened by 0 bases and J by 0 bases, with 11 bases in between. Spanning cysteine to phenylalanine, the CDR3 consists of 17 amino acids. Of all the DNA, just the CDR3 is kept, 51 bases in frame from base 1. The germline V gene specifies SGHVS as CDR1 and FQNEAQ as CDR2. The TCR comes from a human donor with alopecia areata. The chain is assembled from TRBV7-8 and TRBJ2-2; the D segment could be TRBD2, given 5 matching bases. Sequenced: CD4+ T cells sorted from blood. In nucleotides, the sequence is TGTGCCAGCAGCTTAGCCCCGGGAAGGGCGAACACCGGGGAGCTGTTTTTT. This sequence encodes CASSLAPGRANTGELFF.